This T cell receptor (beta chain) was sequenced during a study of identifying expanded T cells in peripheral blood. Findings and limits, study-wide: Differentially abundant clones: approximately 1.3 between replicates, 16.4 at about two weeks, 19 to 20 at four. Variance in clone template counts between roughly 2-week samples significantly increased with total template count across all healthy donors.

Trimming removed 0 bases at V and 11 bases at J, with 13 bases between. Germline-derived CDR1 and CDR2 are LNHDA and SQIVND (reference sequence). CDR3 size: 13 residues. Notes on this clone: Its specificity is unknown.

During the collection period, no donor immune events like infections were recorded. The method was immunoSEQ multiplex PCR; TCRdb's version includes in-frame clones alone and lacks a portion of them. The sample holds about 130,000 clones, around 88% seen once. V gene TRBV19 combines with J gene TRBJ1-1; D is undetermined. Source material: blood. This receptor was identified in a person aged 18-70 years in good health. CDR3 nucleotide sequence: TGTGCCAGTAGTATAGATCAGATCGATACGGCTTTCTTT. The encoded protein is CASSIDQIDTAFF.